This T cell receptor beta chain was retrieved from a study of cytomegalovirus exposure and HLA in healthy donors. Findings and caveats of the study: A prior analysis recorded that most TCR beta V segments were productive about 90% or about 30% of the time. Accurate prediction of most subjects' HLA-A and HLA-B alleles from TCR beta sequences was reported. The study labeled more than 150 TCR beta chains cytomegalovirus-associated.

Primers included in the PCR were 60 Vbeta and 13 Jbeta primers. In the study's own analysis: Later reanalysis found roughly 80 million unique TCR beta chains, some 10 million of them shared. TCRdb's table, derived via immunoSEQ multiplex PCR, lists solely in-frame clones and lacks some. The V and J calls and clone size were taken over from that table, and D and trimming were inferred from the DNA. The profile shows about 140,000 clones, approximately 91% of them singletons. The CDR3 has 16 amino acids. Germline values: CDR1 SEHNR, CDR2 FQNEAQ (reference sequence). Comment on this clone: The antigen remains undetermined. Its ends do not fully match the called genes, so a read error is possible.

The receptor comes from a woman between 40 and 55 years old in good health and CMV-seronegative. Sequenced: PBMCs. This chain uses TRBV7-9 with TRBJ2-7; TRBD2 matches at 13 bases. The CDR3 here is CSSSLVLAGGPYEQYF. The DNA of the CDR3 is TGTTCCAGCAGCTTAGTACTAGCGGGAGGGCCCTACGAGCAGTACTTC. The whole variable domain, filled in from reference TRBV7-9 and TRBJ2-7, reads DTGVSQNPRHKITKRGQNVTFRCDPISEHNRLYWYRQTLGQGPEFLTYFQNEAQLEKSRLLSDRFSAERPKGSFSTLEIQRTEQGDSAMYLCSSSLVLAGGPYEQYFGPGTRLTVT.